This TCR beta chain is drawn from a study of T-cell memory formation after mild COVID-19 (TCRdb year 2021). In the study overall: TCR sequence clusters from the two donors were largely donor specific. Longitudinal TCRalpha and TCRbeta repertoire sequencing tracked T-cell clones expanding and contracting after mild COVID-19 in two donors. The cohort comprised two young, previously healthy adult volunteers, one female and one male. Study-wide conclusions, independent of this receptor: Balanced CD4/CD8 phenotypes were observed for clones contracting from day 15 to 85, whereas a bias towards CD4+ was observed for a second wave of clones expanding from day 15 to 37. The detection of some responding clones in pre-infection memory suggests that pre-existing cross-reactive memory T cells joined the SARS-CoV-2 response. The study covered only a couple of mild cases, and larger cohorts including severe cases with pre-infection samples were considered necessary. Whether the second-wave clones peaking on day 37 were SARS-CoV-2 specific was not confirmed. Contracting CD4+ clones appeared mostly in the CM and EM memory subsets, whereas CD8+ clones were enriched in EMRA.

The CDR3 goes from the cysteine to the phenylalanine over 14 residues. The kept DNA is CDR3 alone, 42 bases in frame from the first base. Per the germline V gene (reference sequence), DFQATT is the CDR1 and SNEGSKA is the CDR2. Here V drops 5 bases and J drops 6 bases, and the junction holds 9 bases not matched to any gene. Ficoll-Paque density gradient centrifugation was the method used to isolate PBMCs. Sequencing was performed on an Illumina NovaSeq 6000. TCRalpha and TCRbeta cDNA libraries were built by 5'RACE with constant-segment primers, adding sample barcodes and unique molecular identifiers. Trizol reagent was used to extract RNA from every sample. Library amplification was performed in two PCR steps, and a second sample barcode and Illumina TruSeq adapters were introduced in the second step. Sequencing of the libraries was done on an Illumina NovaSeq, producing 2 x 150 bp paired-end reads. Per the original workflow: The reads were demultiplexed and collapsed into UMI-guided consensus sequences using migec v1.2.7. Using mixcr v2.1.11, UMI consensuses were aligned to TRA and TRB V and J templates and then assembled into clonotypes. A clonotype was counted as expanded or contracted only when both edgeR and NoisET called the clonotype significant, with the noise models trained on biological replicates. For edgeR calls, a false discovery rate-adjusted p below 0.01 and a log2 fold-change threshold of 1 were applied. As an exploratory analysis of dynamics, max-normalized trajectories of the 1000 most abundant clonotypes were examined by PCA with hierarchical clustering. Separately sequenced CD4+ and CD8+ repertoires were used to assign the CD4 or CD8 phenotype of responding clones. The public sequencing data were trimmed at Q25 with fastp and processed into clonotypes with MiXCR by TCRdb, which kept only in-frame beta chains. Rows with one shared CDR3 protein collapse into an entry with the most common genes and DNA. These V and J calls derive from TCRdb rather than the authors' analysis. The sample yields roughly 180,000 distinct CDR3 sequences; 18% were counted once. The leading ten clones occupy 3.9% of the sample.

This clonotype was detected only a few times. The specificity of this receptor is unknown. The record has no base qualities; no much larger clone is one base away. The chain was built from TRBV20-1 and TRBJ2-1; 8 middle bases align to TRBD2. The sequence derives from a young man who had mild COVID-19 (a few samples of this study predate the infection). The sample titles of this study are shuffled in the database, so cell type and time point are left out; the donor was told from shared clones. The sample taken for sequencing was PBMCs or a T cell subset sorted from them (not recorded which). The CDR3 here reads CSAVALAGPNEQFF. The bases are TGCAGTGCTGTCGCGCTAGCGGGTCCCAATGAGCAGTTCTTC.